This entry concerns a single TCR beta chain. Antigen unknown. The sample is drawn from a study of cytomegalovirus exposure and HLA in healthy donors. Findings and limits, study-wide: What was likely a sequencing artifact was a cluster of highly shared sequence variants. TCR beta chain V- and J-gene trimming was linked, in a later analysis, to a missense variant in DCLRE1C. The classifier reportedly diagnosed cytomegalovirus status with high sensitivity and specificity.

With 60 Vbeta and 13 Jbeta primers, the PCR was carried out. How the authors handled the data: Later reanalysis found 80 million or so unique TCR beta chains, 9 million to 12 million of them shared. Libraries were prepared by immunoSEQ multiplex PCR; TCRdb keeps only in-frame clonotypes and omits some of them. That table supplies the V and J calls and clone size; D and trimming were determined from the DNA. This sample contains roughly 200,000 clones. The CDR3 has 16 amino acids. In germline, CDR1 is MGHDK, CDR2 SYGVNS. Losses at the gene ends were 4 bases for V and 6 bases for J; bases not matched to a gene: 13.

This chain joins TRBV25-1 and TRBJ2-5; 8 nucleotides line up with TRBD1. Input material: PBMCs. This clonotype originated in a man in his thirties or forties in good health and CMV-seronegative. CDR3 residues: CASSVSQAGGTKTQYF. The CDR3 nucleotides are TGTGCCAGCAGTGTTTCCCAGGCAGGGGGCACAAAGACCCAGTACTTC.